Listed below are T cell receptor beta chains from one sample, sequenced in a study of T cells in Graves' hyperthyroidism and ophthalmopathy. TCRdb processed the multiplex PCR reads anew with MiXCR; each CDR3 protein has one entry. Of under 350,000 distinct CDR3 sequences listed, approximately 13% are singletons. Sequences were obtained from blood. These receptors came from a woman in her thirties or forties with Graves' hyperthyroidism. Both conserved end residues are part of each CDR3. Each record gives: V gene, J gene, clone size, D gene, CDR3 protein, CDR3 DNA. The D gene is left open where the match is weak. Size values are once, few and many counts, or a class for expanded clones, and some rows have none.

>TRBV5-1|TRBJ1-1|few|TRBD1
CASSLEQGRAFF
TGCGCCAGCAGCTTGGAACAGGGGAGGGCTTTCTTT
>TRBV4-1|TRBJ2-2|few|-
CASSQVRGRGTGELFF
TGCGCCAGCAGCCAAGTCCGGGGCCGCGGCACCGGGGAGCTGTTTTTT
>TRBV12-3/TRBV12-4|TRBJ2-7|medium-sized|-
CASSLVGRDYEQYF
TGTGCCAGCAGTTTAGTGGGGCGAGACTACGAGCAGTACTTC
>TRBV10-3|TRBJ2-1|many|-
CAISDEFEQFF
TGTGCCATCAGTGATGAGTTTGAGCAGTTCTTC
>TRBV11-2|TRBJ2-2|many|-
CASSLATGGSAGELFF
TGTGCCAGCAGCTTAGCTACAGGAGGCTCCGCCGGGGAGCTGTTTTTT
>TRBV29-1|TRBJ2-3|many|-
CSAQTGDRTDTQYF
TGCAGCGCCCAGACCGGAGACCGCACAGATACGCAGTATTTT
>TRBV18|TRBJ1-2|few|-
CASSHSGRTNYGYTF
TGTGCCAGCTCACATTCGGGCAGAACTAACTATGGCTACACCTTC
>TRBV20-1|TRBJ2-3|-|-
CSAIKTGPTDTQYF
TGCAGTGCTATTAAAACAGGCCCCACAGATACGCAGTATTTT
>TRBV7-9|TRBJ1-5|many|-
CASSLGQYSNQPQHF
TGTGCCAGCAGCTTAGGGCAGTATAGCAATCAGCCCCAGCATTTT
>TRBV11-3|TRBJ2-7|many|-
CASSLDRDEQYF
TGTGCCAGCAGCTTAGATAGGGACGAGCAGTACTTC
>TRBV29-1|TRBJ2-3|many|-
CSVEALPDTQYF
TGCAGCGTTGAAGCCCTCCCAGATACGCAGTATTTT
>TRBV18|TRBJ2-7|-|-
CASSPSVGLHEQYF
TGTGCCAGCTCACCATCGGTCGGTCTCCACGAGCAGTACTTC
>TRBV7-8|TRBJ2-5|many|-
CASSPAVGTQYF
TGTGCCAGCAGCCCGGCAGTGGGGACCCAGTACTTC
>TRBV20-1|TRBJ1-5|many|-
CSARDAEGYQPQHF
TGCAGTGCTAGAGATGCAGAGGGATATCAGCCCCAGCATTTT
>TRBV10-3|TRBJ1-2|-|-
CAISDREGHGYTF
TGTGCCATCAGTGACAGGGAAGGACATGGCTACACCTTC
>TRBV30|TRBJ2-2|many|-
CALWSGNTGELFF
TGTGCCCTCTGGAGTGGGAACACCGGGGAGCTGTTTTTT
>TRBV12-3/TRBV12-4|TRBJ2-7|many|-
CASSNEGSGAFYEQYF
TGTGCCAGCTCTAATGAGGGTTCCGGGGCCTTCTACGAGCAGTACTTC
>TRBV27|TRBJ2-3|-|TRBD2
CASSPQGLAGKVDTQYF
TGTGCCAGCAGTCCCCAAGGACTAGCGGGGAAGGTAGATACGCAGTATTTT
>TRBV6-2/TRBV6-3|TRBJ2-3|-|TRBD2
CASSFSTSGRTDTQYF
TGTGCCAGCAGTTTCTCGACTAGCGGGAGAACAGATACGCAGTATTTT
>TRBV6-1|TRBJ1-5|many|-
CASTLYGQPQHF
TGTGCCAGCACTCTGTACGGTCAGCCCCAGCATTTT
>TRBV20-1|TRBJ2-7|many|-
CSARPSVSYEQYF
TGCAGTGCTAGACCTAGCGTCTCCTACGAGCAGTACTTC
>TRBV5-6|TRBJ2-1|many|-
CASSFGWGTNEQFF
TGTGCCAGCAGCTTTGGGTGGGGCACGAATGAGCAGTTCTTC
>TRBV20-1|TRBJ2-4|many|TRBD2
CSASRDYLTWIQYF
TGCAGTGCTAGCCGGGACTACTTAACATGGATTCAGTACTTC
>TRBV15|TRBJ1-1|-|-
CATRRVQGHTEAFF
TGTGCCACCAGGAGAGTCCAGGGACACACTGAAGCTTTCTTT
>TRBV20-1|TRBJ1-1|few|-
CTVWGLNTEAFF
TGCACCGTTTGGGGATTGAACACTGAAGCTTTCTTT
>TRBV7-2|TRBJ1-2|-|-
CASSPPGNYGYTF
TGTGCCAGCAGCCCCCCGGGTAACTATGGCTACACCTTC
>TRBV7-9|TRBJ2-7|many|-
CASRSGHLNSYEQYF
TGTGCCAGCAGATCCGGACACTTGAATTCCTACGAGCAGTACTTC
>TRBV3-1|TRBJ2-7|-|-
CASSPRPGRPYEQYF
TGTGCCAGCAGCCCGCGGCCCGGGAGACCCTACGAGCAGTACTTC
>TRBV10-3|TRBJ1-1|many|-
CAITISGETAEAFF
TGTGCCATTACCATTTCTGGGGAAACGGCTGAAGCTTTCTTT
>TRBV20-1|TRBJ2-5|many|TRBD1
CSARLTGDSRGTQYF
TGCAGTGCTAGATTGACAGGGGATAGCCGTGGGACCCAGTACTTC
>TRBV27|TRBJ2-1|many|-
CASSFKGTDEQFF
TGTGCCAGCAGTTTTAAAGGAACGGATGAGCAGTTCTTC
>TRBV12-3/TRBV12-4|TRBJ2-5|few|TRBD2
CASRTSGPQETQYF
TGTGCCAGCAGGACTAGCGGGCCCCAAGAGACCCAGTACTTC
>TRBV12-3/TRBV12-4|TRBJ1-1|many|-
CASSLAVRTEAFF
TGTGCCAGCAGTTTAGCGGTCCGCACTGAAGCTTTCTTT
>TRBV2|TRBJ1-6|many|-
CASSEEGGFNSPLHF
TGTGCCAGCAGTGAAGAAGGGGGTTTTAATTCACCCCTCCACTTT
>TRBV28|TRBJ1-1|many|-
CASRPTELGMGRAFF
TGTGCCAGCAGGCCAACTGAGCTGGGCATGGGTCGAGCTTTCTTT
>TRBV6-5|TRBJ1-2|many|-
CASRPGLSWANYGYTF
TGTGCCAGCAGACCCGGGCTATCCTGGGCTAACTATGGCTACACCTTC
>TRBV6-2/TRBV6-3|TRBJ1-2|many|-
CASRGLRSGNYGYTF
TGTGCCAGCAGGGGACTGAGGTCCGGGAACTATGGCTACACCTTC
>TRBV6-1|TRBJ2-7|many|TRBD2
CASSRGVAGYEQYF
TGTGCCAGCAGCCGAGGGGTAGCGGGTTACGAGCAGTACTTC
>TRBV30|TRBJ2-1|many|-
CAWSVLSYNEQFF
TGTGCCTGGAGTGTACTTTCCTACAATGAGCAGTTCTTC
>TRBV6-4|TRBJ2-2|many|-
CASSDSRDATGELFF
TGTGCCAGCAGTGATTCCAGGGATGCCACCGGGGAGCTGTTTTTT
>TRBV6-1|TRBJ2-5|-|-
CASSEAYPRETQYF
TGTGCCAGCAGTGAAGCATACCCGCGCGAGACCCAGTACTTC
>TRBV29-1|TRBJ1-1|many|-
CSVERSPVEAFF
TGCAGCGTTGAGCGGAGTCCCGTAGAAGCTTTCTTT
>TRBV29-1|TRBJ1-2|many|-
CSVDSGATPYGYTF
TGCAGCGTTGATTCGGGGGCCACCCCCTATGGCTACACCTTC
>TRBV2|TRBJ1-6|-|TRBD1
CASNREVGQGNSPLHF
TGTGCCAGCAACCGGGAGGTCGGACAGGGAAATTCACCCCTCCACTTT
>TRBV11-2|TRBJ2-3|many|TRBD2
CASSLGLAADTQYF
TGTGCCAGCAGCTTAGGGCTAGCGGCAGATACGCAGTATTTT
>TRBV11-3|TRBJ2-1|few|TRBD2
CASSPLSGGRANEQFF
TGTGCCAGCAGCCCCCTGAGCGGCGGGAGGGCCAATGAGCAGTTCTTC
>TRBV28|TRBJ1-5|many|-
CASSSPQIVNQPQHF
TGTGCCAGCAGTTCCCCCCAAATAGTCAATCAGCCCCAGCATTTT
>TRBV11-2|TRBJ1-2|many|-
CAVGEGYGYTF
TGTGCTGTGGGGGAGGGCTATGGCTACACCTTC
>TRBV6-1|TRBJ2-1|many|TRBD2
CASSSGLGLAGDNEQFF
TGTGCCAGCAGTTCGGGCCTCGGACTAGCGGGAGACAATGAGCAGTTCTTC